Shown below are 20 T cell receptor beta chains from a single sample sequenced in a study of Ad26.COV2.S vaccination and SARS-CoV-2 variants. Treatment of the sample: roughly 18 received Ad26.COV2.S at low or high dose, single or two shots; 5 received placebo; per-sample allocation not given. Sampling was done on day 63 after the first vaccine or placebo injection. Clones were sequenced by immunoSEQ multiplex PCR, and TCRdb holds only the in-frame ones, with some missing. The sample lists about 280,000 clones; around 87% were seen once. Here the sequenced sample was peripheral blood, taken in a trial of Ad26.COV2.S vaccine versus placebo. The receptors here all came from a person between 18 and 65 years old who received the Ad26.COV2.S COVID-19 vaccine or a placebo.

This clone was seen only once. The chain couples TRBV7-2 to TRBJ1-1; D not certain. V lost 1 base to trimming and J lost 3 bases, with 9 bases between them. Germline CDR1 SGHTA, CDR2 FQGNSA. The CDR3 is 14 amino acids. The CDR3 here is CASSLVGFYTEAFF. CDR3 nucleotide sequence: TGTGCCAGCAGCTTAGTAGGGTTCTACACTGAAGCTTTCTTT. Filled out from reference TRBV7-2 and TRBJ1-1, the complete variable domain reads GAGVSQSPSNKVTEKGKDVELRCDPISGHTALYWYRQSLGQGLEFLIYFQGNSAPDKSGLPSDRFSAERTGGSVSTLTIQRTQQEDSAVYLCASSLVGFYTEAFFGQGTRLTVV.

This chain links TRBV30 with TRBJ1-6, with D possibly TRBD1 on 6 matching bases. Germline values: CDR1 GTSNPN, CDR2 SVGIG (reference sequence). V was pared by 1 base and J by 1 base, with 8 bases between. CDR3 size: 15 residues. The DNA of the CDR3 is TGTGCCTGGAGTGCGCAGGGGTCCTATAATTCACCCCTCCACTTT. This encodes CAWSAQGSYNSPLHF.

The chain joins TRBV29-1 to TRBJ2-7, with 7 bases lining up with TRBD1. Unmatched junction bases numbered 3, after V lost 7 bases and J lost 3 bases. Germline CDR1 is SQVTM and CDR2 is ANQGSEA. The CDR3 totals 11 residues. Here the CDR3 DNA reads TGCAGCGCGGGACAGTACTACGAGCAGTACTTC. Its translation is CSAGQYYEQYF.

This chain uses TRBV4-3 with TRBJ1-2, with D maybe TRBD1 (5 bases). Germline lookup yields CDR1 LGHNA and CDR2 YSLEER. V shed 0 bases and J shed 4 bases, with 15 bases lying between them. The CDR3 has 16 residues. In DNA, the CDR3 is TGCGCCAGCAGCCAAGATTGGCGGGGCAGTAGCTATGGCTACACCTTC. Its translation is CASSQDWRGSSYGYTF.

The CDR3: CASSSRTVNQEAFF. The CDR3 bases are TGCGCCAGCAGCTCGCGGACAGTAAACCAGGAGGCTTTCTTT. The chain combines TRBV5-1 with TRBJ1-1, with a tentative D call TRBD1 (6 bases). Trimming cost V 3 bases and J 11 bases, with 20 bases left between them. The CDR3 spans 14 residues. Germline CDR1 is SGHRS and CDR2 is YFSETQ.

The chain carries TRBV27 and TRBJ2-7; 12 positions match TRBD2. Germline V gene sequence: CDR1 MNHEY, CDR2 SMNVEV (reference sequence). This CDR3 is built from 14 residues. V was clipped by 5 bases and J by 4 bases; unmatched bases: 3. The CDR3 sequence: CASSLTSGRYEQYF. CDR3 bases: TGTGCCAGCAGTCTTACTAGCGGGAGGTACGAGCAGTACTTC.

The chain links TRBV7-9 to TRBJ2-2; 11 nucleotides agree with TRBD2. The V segment lost 5 bases and the J segment 5 bases; nucleotides outside the gene matches: 10. This CDR3 has 17 amino acids. The germline V gene has CDR1 SEHNR and CDR2 FQNEAQ (reference sequence). CDR3 DNA sequence: TGTGCCAGCAGCCTAACTAGCGGGAGAGAAGGAACCGGGGAGCTGTTTTTT. Its translation: CASSLTSGREGTGELFF.

The chain carries TRBV5-4 and TRBJ2-7; 9 bases align to TRBD1. Trimming cost V 0 bases and J 6 bases; bases outside gene matches: 4. Germline CDR1 SGHNT, CDR2 YYREEE (reference sequence). CDR3 size: 14 residues. CDR3 region: CASSLDRGRVEQYF. The CDR3 nucleotides are TGTGCCAGCAGCTTGGACAGGGGGCGGGTCGAGCAGTACTTC.

V gene TRBV19 combines with J gene TRBJ2-1; 10 nucleotides align to TRBD1. Germline assignment: CDR1 LNHDA and CDR2 SQIVND (reference sequence). The V segment lost 10 bases and the J segment 3 bases; nucleotides outside the gene matches: 12. The CDR3 is 16 residues long. The CDR3 nucleotides read TGTGCCACCACCGACCTGGGACAGGGGAACTACAATGAGCAGTTCTTC. It translates to CATTDLGQGNYNEQFF.

The V and J genes are TRBV9 and TRBJ1-2; TRBD1 is a possible D gene (6 bases). The V end lost 3 bases, the J end lost 3 bases, and 18 bases lay between the germline ends. There are 16 residues in the CDR3. Germline V gene lookup returns CDR1 SGDLS and CDR2 YYNGEE. CDR3 loop: CASSGGGGPIYYGYTF. The CDR3 DNA follows: TGTGCCAGCAGCGGAGGAGGGGGACCCATTTACTATGGCTACACCTTC.

The chain carries TRBV2 and TRBJ2-1, with 13 bases that match TRBD2. Germline V gene lookup returns CDR1 SNHLY and CDR2 FYNNEI. V shed 6 bases and J 7 bases; nucleotides not matched to a gene: 6. The CDR3 has 15 amino acids. The CDR3 sequence is CASRTTSGGANEQFF. For the CDR3, the DNA is TGTGCCAGCAGGACCACTAGCGGGGGGGCAAATGAGCAGTTCTTC. Drawing the rest from reference TRBV2 and TRBJ2-1, the complete variable domain is EPEVTQTPSHQVTQMGQEVILRCVPISNHLYFYWYRQILGQKVEFLVSFYNNEISEKSEIFDDQFSVERPDGSNFTLKIRSTKLEDSAMYFCASRTTSGGANEQFFGPGTRLTVL.

The V gene is TRBV3-1 (or the pseudogene TRBV3-2), the J gene TRBJ1-2; D gene ambiguous. Per germline, CDR1 LGHDT and CDR2 YNNKEL (reference sequence). The CDR3 consists of 14 residues. Trimming shortened V by 1 base and J by 4 bases, and 10 bases separated the two germline ends. CDR3 loop: CASSQVGTLYGYTF. The CDR3 bases are TGTGCCAGCAGCCAAGTAGGAACCCTCTATGGCTACACCTTC.

The rearrangement joins TRBV12-3 or TRBV12-4 to TRBJ2-7; D uncertain. This CDR3 has 11 amino acids. V lost 5 bases, J lost 4 bases, and 6 bases lay in between. The CDR3 region is CASSRLYEQYF. The CDR3 DNA follows: TGTGCCAGCAGTCGCCTTTACGAGCAGTACTTC.

V is TRBV7-2 and J is TRBJ1-3; unclear D gene. V dropped 5 bases and J dropped 4 bases, with 9 bases sitting between them. The CDR3 totals 13 residues. Germline CDR1 and CDR2: SGHTA and FQGNSA. The CDR3 bases are TGTGCCAGCAGCGCGACCCACGGAAACACCATATATTTT. This translates into CASSATHGNTIYF.

V and J are TRBV5-1 and TRBJ1-1; 7 nucleotides line up with TRBD1. J was trimmed by 9 bases and V by 5 bases; bases with no gene match: 10. Germline CDR1 reads SGHRS; CDR2 reads YFSETQ. There are 13 residues in the CDR3. For the CDR3, the DNA is TGCGCCAGCAGTGACAGGGCAAGGTCTCAAGCTTTCTTT. Its protein product is CASSDRARSQAFF.

This clone was seen a single time. The chain employs TRBV9 and TRBJ2-5; 8 bases fit TRBD1. Germline lookup yields CDR1 SGDLS and CDR2 YYNGEE. J lost 2 bases, V lost 3 bases, and 6 bases had no gene match. This CDR3 comprises 15 residues. In DNA, the CDR3 is TGTGCCAGCAGCGAAAGGACAGGGTGGCAAGAGACCCAGTACTTC. It encodes CASSERTGWQETQYF.

The V call is TRBV12-3 or TRBV12-4, the J call TRBJ1-4, with 8 nucleotides matching TRBD1. The CDR3 length is 13 residues. V shed 4 bases, J shed 8 bases, and the junction held 3 bases outside the gene matches. CDR3 sequence: CASSSRQGEKLFF. The CDR3 nucleotides are TGTGCCAGCAGTTCCCGACAGGGGGAAAAACTGTTTTTT.

This clone was recorded at least ten times. The CDR3 sequence is CASSLGLGVGETQYF. For the CDR3, the DNA is TGTGCCAGCAGCTTAGGACTAGGGGTTGGTGAGACCCAGTACTTC. J is TRBJ2-5 and V is TRBV11-3; tentative D call: TRBD2 (6 bases). The CDR3 spans 15 residues. Germline CDR1 and CDR2: SGHNT and YENEEA. V dropped 1 base and J dropped 5 bases, with 14 bases sitting between them.

CDR3 sequence reads: CASSFVAGAEDTQYF. For the CDR3, the DNA is TGTGCCAGCAGTTTTGTGGCGGGAGCGGAAGATACGCAGTATTTT. The chain combines TRBV28 with TRBJ2-3; 7 positions agree with TRBD2. With V trimmed by 3 bases and J by 5 bases, 8 bases remained unmatched. Germline CDR1 reads MDHEN; CDR2 reads SYDVKM. This CDR3 is 15 amino acids long.

V gene TRBV29-1 combines with J gene TRBJ2-7; TRBD2 agrees at 8 bases. V shed 4 bases, J shed 3 bases, and the junction held 11 bases outside the gene matches. The CDR3 sequence is 15 residues long. CDR1 and CDR2 (germline): SQVTM, ANQGSEA. The CDR3 DNA sequence: TGCAGCGTTGGGTTAAGTAGCGGGAAGCGCTACGAGCAGTACTTC. It encodes CSVGLSSGKRYEQYF.